These 10 T cell receptor gamma chains were all obtained from the same sample, sequenced in a study of gamma delta lymphoproliferative disorders and STAT genes. PBMCs from patients and controls supplied the genomic DNA for sequencing. TCRdb processed the multiplex PCR reads again with the CATT caller. Of about 1,800 gamma-chain clones in the sample, roughly a fifth were seen once. The source material was blood. The receptors were gathered from a human donor in good health.

A remark on this clone: TCRdb's entry gives the protein of a much larger clone, which mismatches this DNA's translation at residue 3, likely from a read error; the protein reported here is translated from the DNA. The CDR3: CAVWDGEKLF. DNA of the CDR3: TGTGCTGTGTGGGATGGGGAGAAACTCTTT. The chain couples TRGV10 to TRGJ1 or TRGJ2. Assignment of the J gene here rests on matching the DNA to germline, because TCRdb gives none. TRGV10 is noted as an ORF with a role that remains uncertain. The CDR3 is 10 residues long.

The genes are TRGV10 and TRGJ1 or TRGJ2. The J gene was missing in TCRdb and was found by matching the end of the DNA to germline. TRGV10 is filed as an ORF, its function uncertain. The length of the CDR3 is 15 residues. J gave up 9 bases and V 8 bases, and 20 bases lay outside the gene matches. The CDR3 DNA follows: TGTGCTGCGTGGGCCTTATATGGGGTCATATTTAAGAAACTCTTT. This sequence encodes CAAWALYGVIFKKLF.

This clone is medium-sized. This same CDR3 is encoded by further DNA sequences in the sample. V usage is TRGV4 and J usage is TRGJ1 or TRGJ2. TCRdb carries no J gene annotation; the J gene was assigned here by matching the DNA with germline. CDR1 EGSTGY and CDR2 YDSYTSSV come from the germline V gene. This CDR3 has 13 residues. J was trimmed by 1 base and V by 0 bases; bases with no gene match: 0. CDR3 residues: CATWDGNYYKKLF. CDR3 nucleotide sequence: TGTGCCACCTGGGATGGGAATTATTATAAGAAACTCTTT.

The chain couples TRGV10 to TRGJP1. Since TCRdb gives no J gene, matching the DNA to germline was used here to assign it. TRGV10 is given ORF status, its function remaining uncertain. This CDR3 region has 14 residues. V lost 8 bases and J lost 8; bases outside the gene matches: 12. Written as DNA, the CDR3 is TGTGCTGCGTGGGATTATGTAGGAGGTTGGTTCAAGATATTT. It specifies CAAWDYVGGWFKIF.

This chain joins TRGV3 and TRGJ1 or TRGJ2. The J gene was not available in TCRdb and was assigned here by matching the DNA to germline segments. With V trimmed by 6 bases and J by 2 bases, 10 bases remained unmatched. The CDR3 covers 14 residues. CDR1 and CDR2 (germline): VTNTFY, YDVSTARD (reference sequence). CDR3 nucleotide sequence: TGTGCCACCTGGACAGGCGGGGATTATTATAAGAAACTCTTT. Protein product: CATWTGGDYYKKLF.

Relative to its sample, this clone is large. Other nucleotide sequences in the sample specify the same CDR3. The rearrangement links TRGV11 to TRGJP1. TCRdb leaves out the J gene; it was filled in here by matching the DNA to germline. TRGV11 is sorted into the ORF group, with uncertain function. The V segment lost 0 bases and the J segment 0 bases; nucleotides outside the gene matches: 10. The CDR3 is made up of 19 amino acids. As DNA, the CDR3 is TGTGCCTGCTGGATTAGGCACGTGAGGGGGGATACCACTGGTTGGTTCAAGATATTT. It codes for CACWIRHVRGDTTGWFKIF.

This clone ranks as medium-sized (0.01 to 0.1%). V gene TRGV4 combines with J gene TRGJ1 or TRGJ2. The J gene is not listed in TCRdb, so it was assigned here from a DNA match to germline. V lost 0 bases and J lost 7; bases outside the gene matches: 9. Germline-derived CDR1 and CDR2 are EGSTGY and YDSYTSSV. The CDR3 has 14 residues. CDR3 region: CATWDGPIRYKKLF. In DNA, the CDR3 is TGTGCCACCTGGGATGGGCCAATAAGGTATAAGAAACTCTTT.

This rearrangement joins TRGV10 to TRGJ1 or TRGJ2. TCRdb records no J gene; here it was assigned by comparing the DNA to germline. TRGV10 is marked as an open reading frame, function uncertain. This CDR3 contains 13 residues. Losses at the gene ends were 8 bases for V and 8 bases for J; bases not matched to a gene: 13. The CDR3 protein is CAAWITHSDKKLF. The CDR3 coding sequence is TGTGCTGCGTGGATTACTCACTCCGATAAGAAACTCTTT.

Judged by abundance, this clone is large. This chain connects TRGV11 to TRGJP2. No J gene was available from TCRdb, and it was assigned here by a germline match of the DNA. TRGV11 is filed as an ORF, its function uncertain. The CDR3 contains 15 residues. The J segment lost 10 bases and the V segment lost 0 bases, leaving 8 bases of the junction unmatched. The CDR3 DNA is TGTGCCTGCTGGATTAGGCACGCAGAAGGTTGGATCAAGACGTTT. Its protein is CACWIRHAEGWIKTF.

Sample share makes this clone large (0.1 to 1%). The chain is built from TRGV10 and TRGJ1 or TRGJ2. TCRdb lists no J gene, so it was determined here by aligning the DNA to germline. TRGV10 is classed as an ORF, of uncertain function. The trim removed 8 bases at V and 2 bases at J, leaving 10 bases unmatched. This CDR3 has 14 amino acids. In DNA form, the CDR3 reads TGTGCTGCGTGGGACTCGTTCCATTATTATAAGAAACTCTTT. Residues: CAAWDSFHYYKKLF.